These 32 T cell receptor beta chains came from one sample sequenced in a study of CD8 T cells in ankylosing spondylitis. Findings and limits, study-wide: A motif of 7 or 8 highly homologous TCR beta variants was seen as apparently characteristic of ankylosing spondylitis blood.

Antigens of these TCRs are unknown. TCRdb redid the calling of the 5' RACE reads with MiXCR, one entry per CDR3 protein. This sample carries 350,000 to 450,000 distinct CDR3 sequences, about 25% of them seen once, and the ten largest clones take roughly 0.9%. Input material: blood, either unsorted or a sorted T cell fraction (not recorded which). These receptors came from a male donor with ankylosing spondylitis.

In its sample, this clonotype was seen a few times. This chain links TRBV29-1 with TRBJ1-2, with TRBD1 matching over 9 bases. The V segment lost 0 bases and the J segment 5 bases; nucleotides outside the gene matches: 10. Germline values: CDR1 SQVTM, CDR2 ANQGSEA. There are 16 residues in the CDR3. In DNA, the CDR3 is TGCAGCGTTGAAGAACTAGCCGGGACAGGGCGGTATGGCTACACCTTC. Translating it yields CSVEELAGTGRYGYTF.

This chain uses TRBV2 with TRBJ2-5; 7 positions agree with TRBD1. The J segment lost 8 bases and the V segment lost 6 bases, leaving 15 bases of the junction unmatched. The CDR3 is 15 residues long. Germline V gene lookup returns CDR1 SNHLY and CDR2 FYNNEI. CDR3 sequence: CASRFLLVQGDTQYF. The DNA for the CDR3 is TGTGCCAGCAGGTTCCTCCTTGTGCAGGGGGATACCCAGTACTTC.

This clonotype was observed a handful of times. Here the CDR3 DNA reads TGCAGCGTTGAAGGGATATTCGTGGAGGCTTTCTTT. Residues: CSVEGIFVEAFF. The chain recombines TRBV29-1 with TRBJ1-1; D unresolved. V was cut by 1 base and J by 11 bases, with 14 bases left in between. Germline values: CDR1 SQVTM, CDR2 ANQGSEA. The CDR3 has 12 residues. Drawing the rest from reference TRBV29-1 and TRBJ1-1, the complete variable domain is SAVISQKPSRDICQRGTSLTIQCQVDSQVTMMFWYRQQPGQSLTLIATANQGSEATYESGFVIDKFPISRPNLTFSTLTVSNMSPEDSSIYLCSVEGIFVEAFFGQGTRLTVV.

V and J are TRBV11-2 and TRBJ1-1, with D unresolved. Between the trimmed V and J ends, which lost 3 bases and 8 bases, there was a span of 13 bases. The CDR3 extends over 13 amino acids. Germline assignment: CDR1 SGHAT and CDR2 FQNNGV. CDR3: CASSFTREGEAFF. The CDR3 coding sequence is TGTGCCAGCAGCTTTACACGGGAAGGAGAAGCTTTCTTT.

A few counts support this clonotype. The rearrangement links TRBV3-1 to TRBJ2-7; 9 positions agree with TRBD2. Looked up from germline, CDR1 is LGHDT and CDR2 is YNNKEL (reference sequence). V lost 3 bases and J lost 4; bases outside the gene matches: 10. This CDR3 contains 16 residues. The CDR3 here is CASSQSGSGRRYEQYF. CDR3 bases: TGTGCCAGCAGCCAGTCGGGTAGCGGGAGAAGGTACGAGCAGTACTTC.

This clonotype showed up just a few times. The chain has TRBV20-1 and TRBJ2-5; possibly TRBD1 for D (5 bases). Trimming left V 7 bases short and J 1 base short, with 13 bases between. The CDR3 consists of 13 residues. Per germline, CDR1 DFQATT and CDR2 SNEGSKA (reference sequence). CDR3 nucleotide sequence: TGCAGTGGGGAAGGGGCAGTCCAAGAGACCCAGTACTTC. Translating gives CSGEGAVQETQYF.

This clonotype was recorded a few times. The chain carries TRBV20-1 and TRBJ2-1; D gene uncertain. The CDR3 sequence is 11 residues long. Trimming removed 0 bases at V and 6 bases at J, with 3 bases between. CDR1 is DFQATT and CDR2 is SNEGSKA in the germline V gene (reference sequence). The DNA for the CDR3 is TGCAGTGCTAGAGACTTCAATGAGCAGTTCTTC. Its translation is CSARDFNEQFF.

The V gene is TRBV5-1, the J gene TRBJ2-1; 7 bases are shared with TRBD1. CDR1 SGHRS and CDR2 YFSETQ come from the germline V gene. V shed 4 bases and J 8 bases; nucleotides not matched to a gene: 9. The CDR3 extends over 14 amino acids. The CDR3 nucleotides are TGCGCCAGCAGCCCGAGAGACAGGGAGTATGAGCAGTTCTTC. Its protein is CASSPRDREYEQFF.

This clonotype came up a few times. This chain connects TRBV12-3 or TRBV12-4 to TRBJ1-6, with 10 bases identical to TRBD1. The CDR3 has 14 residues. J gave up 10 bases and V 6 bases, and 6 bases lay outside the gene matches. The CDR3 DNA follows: TGTGCCAGCAGCCTTGGGACAGGGGTCTCACCCCTCCACTTT. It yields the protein CASSLGTGVSPLHF.

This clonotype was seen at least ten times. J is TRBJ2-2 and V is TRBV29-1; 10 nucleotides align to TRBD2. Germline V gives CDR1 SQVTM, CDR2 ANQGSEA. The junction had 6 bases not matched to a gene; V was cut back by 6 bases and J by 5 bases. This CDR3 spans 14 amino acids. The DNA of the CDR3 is TGCAGCGTACTAGCGGGGACCGTAACCGGGGAGCTGTTTTTT. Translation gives CSVLAGTVTGELFF.

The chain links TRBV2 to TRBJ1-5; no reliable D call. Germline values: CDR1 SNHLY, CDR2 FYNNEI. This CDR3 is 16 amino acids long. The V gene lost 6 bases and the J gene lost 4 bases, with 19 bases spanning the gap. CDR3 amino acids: CASRKSGGSENQPQHF. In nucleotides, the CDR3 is TGTGCCAGCAGGAAATCTGGAGGTTCGGAGAATCAGCCCCAGCATTTT.

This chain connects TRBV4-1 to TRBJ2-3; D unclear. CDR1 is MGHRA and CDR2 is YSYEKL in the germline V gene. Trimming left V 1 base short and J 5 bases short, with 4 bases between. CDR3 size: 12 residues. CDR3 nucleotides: TGCGCCAGCAGCCAAGCCGTAGATACGCAGTATTTT. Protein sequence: CASSQAVDTQYF.

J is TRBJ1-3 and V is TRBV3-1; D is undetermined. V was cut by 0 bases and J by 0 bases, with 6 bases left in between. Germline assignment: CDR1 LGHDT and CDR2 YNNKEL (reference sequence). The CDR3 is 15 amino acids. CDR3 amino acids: CASSQEPFSGNTIYF. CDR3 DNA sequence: TGTGCCAGCAGCCAAGAACCTTTCTCTGGAAACACCATATATTTT.

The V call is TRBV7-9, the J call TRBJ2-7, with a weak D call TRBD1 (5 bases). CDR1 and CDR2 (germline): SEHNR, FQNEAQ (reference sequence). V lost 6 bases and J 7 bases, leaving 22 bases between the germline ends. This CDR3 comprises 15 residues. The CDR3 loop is CASRQPQGDWGEQYV. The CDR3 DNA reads TGTGCCAGCAGACAACCCCAGGGTGACTGGGGTGAGCAGTACGTC.

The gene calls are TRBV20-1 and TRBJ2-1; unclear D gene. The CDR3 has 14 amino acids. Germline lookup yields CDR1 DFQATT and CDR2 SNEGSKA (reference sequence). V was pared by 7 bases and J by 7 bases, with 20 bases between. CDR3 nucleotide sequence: TGCAGTGGCCTAAGTCTCAGTGGGTTGAATGAGCAGTTCTTC. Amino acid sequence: CSGLSLSGLNEQFF.

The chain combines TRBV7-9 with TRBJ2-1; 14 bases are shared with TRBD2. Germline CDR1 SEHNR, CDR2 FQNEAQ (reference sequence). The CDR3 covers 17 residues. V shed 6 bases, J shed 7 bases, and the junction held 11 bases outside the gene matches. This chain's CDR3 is CASRTQGTSGRWNEQFF. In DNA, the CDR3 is TGTGCCAGCAGGACCCAGGGGACTAGCGGGAGATGGAATGAGCAGTTCTTC. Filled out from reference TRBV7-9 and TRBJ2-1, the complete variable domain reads DTGVSQNPRHKITKRGQNVTFRCDPISEHNRLYWYRQTLGQGPEFLTYFQNEAQLEKSRLLSDRFSAERPKGSFSTLEIQRTEQGDSAMYLCASRTQGTSGRWNEQFFGPGTRLTVL.

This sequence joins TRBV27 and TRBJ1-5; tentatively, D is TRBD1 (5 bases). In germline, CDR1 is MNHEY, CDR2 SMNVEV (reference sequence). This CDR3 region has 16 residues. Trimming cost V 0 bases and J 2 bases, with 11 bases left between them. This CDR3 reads CASSLSVLGGNQPQHF. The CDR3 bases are TGTGCCAGCAGTTTATCCGTACTGGGGGGCAATCAGCCCCAGCATTTT.

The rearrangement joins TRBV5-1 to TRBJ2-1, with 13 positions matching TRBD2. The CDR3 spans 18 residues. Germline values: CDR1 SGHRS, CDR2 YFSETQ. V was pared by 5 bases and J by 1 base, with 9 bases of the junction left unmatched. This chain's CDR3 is CASRSGLAGRRSYNEQFF. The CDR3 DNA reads TGCGCCAGCAGATCGGGACTAGCGGGGCGTCGGTCCTACAATGAGCAGTTCTTC. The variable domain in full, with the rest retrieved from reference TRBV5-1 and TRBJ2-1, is KAGVTQTPRYLIKTRGQQVTLSCSPISGHRSVSWYQQTPGQGLQFLFEYFSETQRNKGNFPGRFSGRQFSNSRSEMNVSTLELGDSALYLCASRSGLAGRRSYNEQFFGPGTRLTVL.

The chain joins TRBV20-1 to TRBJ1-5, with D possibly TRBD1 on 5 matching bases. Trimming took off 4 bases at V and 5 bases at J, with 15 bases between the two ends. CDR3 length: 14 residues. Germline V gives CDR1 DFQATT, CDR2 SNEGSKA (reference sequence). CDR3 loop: CSANTGTSYQPQHF. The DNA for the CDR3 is TGCAGTGCTAATACCGGGACCTCTTATCAGCCCCAGCATTTT.

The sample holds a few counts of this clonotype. CDR3: CASSLEALTGANVLTF. Here the CDR3 DNA reads TGCGCCAGCAGCTTGGAGGCACTGACTGGGGCCAACGTCCTGACTTTC. This chain uses TRBV5-1 with TRBJ2-6; D uncertain. Germline assignment: CDR1 SGHRS and CDR2 YFSETQ. The CDR3 runs 16 residues. With 0 bases removed from V and 2 bases from J, the gap between germline ends came to 9 bases.

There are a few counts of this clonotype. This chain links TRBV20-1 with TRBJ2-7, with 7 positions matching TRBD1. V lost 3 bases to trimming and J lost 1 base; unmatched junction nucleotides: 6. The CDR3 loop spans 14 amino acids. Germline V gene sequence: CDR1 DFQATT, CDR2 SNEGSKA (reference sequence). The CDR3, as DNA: TGCAGTGCTAGGCAGTGGGGACAGTCCTACGAGCAGTACGTC. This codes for CSARQWGQSYEQYV.

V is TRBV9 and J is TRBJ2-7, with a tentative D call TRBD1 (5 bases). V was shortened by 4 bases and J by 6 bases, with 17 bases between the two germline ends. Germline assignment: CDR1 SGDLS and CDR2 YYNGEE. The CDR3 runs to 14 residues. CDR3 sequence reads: CASSQGTDLGEQYF. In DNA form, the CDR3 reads TGTGCCAGCAGCCAGGGTACCGATTTGGGCGAGCAGTACTTC.

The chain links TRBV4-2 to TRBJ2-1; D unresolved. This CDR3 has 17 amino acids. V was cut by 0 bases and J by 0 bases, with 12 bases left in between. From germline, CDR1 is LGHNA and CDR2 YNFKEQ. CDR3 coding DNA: TGTGCCAGCAGCCAAGATCCCGGCCAGAGCTCCTACAATGAGCAGTTCTTC. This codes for CASSQDPGQSSYNEQFF.

This CDR3 reads CSARVVAGAFDNEQFF. CDR3 in DNA: TGCAGTGCTAGAGTGGTAGCGGGCGCTTTCGACAATGAGCAGTTCTTC. The chain is built from TRBV20-1 and TRBJ2-1; 7 bases are a match to TRBD2. This CDR3 comprises 16 residues. V gave up 1 base and J gave up 5 bases; unmatched junction bases: 11. The germline CDR1 and CDR2 sequences are DFQATT and SNEGSKA (reference sequence).

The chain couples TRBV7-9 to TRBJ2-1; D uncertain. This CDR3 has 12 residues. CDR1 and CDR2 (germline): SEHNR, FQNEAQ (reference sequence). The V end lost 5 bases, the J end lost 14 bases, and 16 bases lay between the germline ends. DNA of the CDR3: TGTGCCAGCAGCGGCAACAGACATGGGGAGTTCTTC. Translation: CASSGNRHGEFF.

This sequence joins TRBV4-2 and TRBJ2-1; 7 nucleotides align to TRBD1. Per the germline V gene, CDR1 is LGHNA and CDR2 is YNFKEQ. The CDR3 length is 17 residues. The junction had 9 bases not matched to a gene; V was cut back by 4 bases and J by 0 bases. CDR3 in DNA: TGTGCCAGCAGCCCGATAGGGGGCCACTACTCCTACAATGAGCAGTTCTTC. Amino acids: CASSPIGGHYSYNEQFF.

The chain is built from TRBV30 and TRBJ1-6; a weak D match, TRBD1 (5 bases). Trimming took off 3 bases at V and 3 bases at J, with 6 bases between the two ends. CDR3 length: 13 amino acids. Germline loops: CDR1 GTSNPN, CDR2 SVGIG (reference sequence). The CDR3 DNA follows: TGTGCCTGGAGCGACAGCTATAATTCACCCCTCCACTTT. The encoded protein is CAWSDSYNSPLHF.

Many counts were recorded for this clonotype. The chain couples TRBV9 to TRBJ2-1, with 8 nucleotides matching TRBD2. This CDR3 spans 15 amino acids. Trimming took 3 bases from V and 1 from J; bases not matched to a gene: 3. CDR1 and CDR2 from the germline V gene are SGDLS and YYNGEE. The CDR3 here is CASSASGQSYNEQFF. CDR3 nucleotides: TGTGCCAGCAGCGCTAGCGGGCAGTCCTACAATGAGCAGTTCTTC.

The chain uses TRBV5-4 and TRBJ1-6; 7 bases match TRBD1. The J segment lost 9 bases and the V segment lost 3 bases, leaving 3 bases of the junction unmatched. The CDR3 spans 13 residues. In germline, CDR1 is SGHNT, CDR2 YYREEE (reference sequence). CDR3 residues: CASSSGGRSPLHF. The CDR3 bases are TGTGCCAGCAGCTCAGGGGGTCGTTCACCCCTCCACTTT.

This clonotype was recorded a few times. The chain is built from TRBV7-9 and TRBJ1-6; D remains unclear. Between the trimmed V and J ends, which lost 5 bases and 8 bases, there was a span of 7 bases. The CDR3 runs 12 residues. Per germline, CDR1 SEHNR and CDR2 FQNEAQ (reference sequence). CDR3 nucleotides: TGTGCCAGCAGCCCCTCATATTCACCCCTCCACTTT. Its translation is CASSPSYSPLHF.

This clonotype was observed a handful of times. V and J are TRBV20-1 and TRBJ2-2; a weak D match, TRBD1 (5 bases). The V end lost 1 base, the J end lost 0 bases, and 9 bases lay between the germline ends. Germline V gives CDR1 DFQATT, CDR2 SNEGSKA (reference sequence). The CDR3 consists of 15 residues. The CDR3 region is CSARGTKTNTGELFF. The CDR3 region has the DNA TGCAGTGCTAGAGGGACAAAGACGAACACCGGGGAGCTGTTTTTT.

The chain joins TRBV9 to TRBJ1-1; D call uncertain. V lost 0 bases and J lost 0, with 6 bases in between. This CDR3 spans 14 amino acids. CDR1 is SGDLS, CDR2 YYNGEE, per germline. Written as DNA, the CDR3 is TGTGCCAGCAGCGTAGAACCGCTGAACACTGAAGCTTTCTTT. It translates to CASSVEPLNTEAFF.